A selection of T cell receptor beta chains follows, all from one sample in a study of tumor-infiltrating lymphocytes in primary liver carcinoma. Using its own MiXCR run on the multiplex PCR reads, TCRdb lists one record per CDR3 protein. Here the sample spans fewer than 400,000 distinct CDR3 sequences, 60% to 80% being singletons. The sample comprised peripheral blood. Source of these receptors: a man aged 40-49 years with primary liver carcinoma and hepatitis B virus infection. The CDR3 runs from the conserved cysteine through the conserved F or W.

j_gene: TRBJ1-2; v_gene: TRBV6-4; CDR3aa: CASSSAPGTYGYTF
j_gene: TRBJ2-2; v_gene: TRBV10-3; CDR3aa: CAISGSSSTGELFF
j_gene: TRBJ2-1; v_gene: TRBV10-1; CDR3aa: CAGSDGTGSLNEQFF
j_gene: TRBJ2-7; v_gene: TRBV29-1; CDR3aa: CSVELVATGDYEQYF
j_gene: TRBJ2-2; v_gene: TRBV29-1; CDR3aa: CSVADRSNGELFF
j_gene: TRBJ2-1; v_gene: TRBV29-1; CDR3aa: CSVAGRISYNEQLF
j_gene: TRBJ2-3; v_gene: TRBV7-9; CDR3aa: CASSSILTGSADTQYF
j_gene: TRBJ2-2; v_gene: TRBV5-1; CDR3aa: CASTTKLAESTGELFF
j_gene: TRBJ1-6; v_gene: TRBV5-1; CDR3aa: CASSSNYNSPLHF
j_gene: TRBJ2-1; v_gene: TRBV11-1; CDR3aa: CASRGKRSYEHFF
j_gene: TRBJ2-3; v_gene: TRBV28; CDR3aa: CASSLLATSTDTQYF
j_gene: TRBJ1-1; v_gene: TRBV6-1; CDR3aa: CASRASATEAFF
j_gene: TRBJ2-2; v_gene: TRBV6-2/TRBV6-3; CDR3aa: CASSLLEGGTGELFF
j_gene: TRBJ2-7; v_gene: TRBV11-1; CDR3aa: CAITDTGTGYGQYF
j_gene: TRBJ2-1; v_gene: TRBV30; CDR3aa: CAWTGLEPTYNEQFF
j_gene: TRBJ2-7; v_gene: TRBV10-3; CDR3aa: CAISESGLAGGEQYF
j_gene: TRBJ2-1; v_gene: TRBV25-1; CDR3aa: CASSEFGAGGPEEQFF
j_gene: TRBJ2-7; v_gene: TRBV4-3; CDR3aa: CASSRNRGASYEQYF
j_gene: TRBJ2-7; v_gene: TRBV11-1; CDR3aa: CASSLGNYGTAAYEQYF
j_gene: TRBJ1-2; v_gene: TRBV6-1; CDR3aa: CASSMAGIHYGYTF
j_gene: TRBJ2-1; v_gene: TRBV10-3; CDR3aa: CAISEHLDWGGRYNEQFF
j_gene: TRBJ2-7; v_gene: TRBV28; CDR3aa: CAVLRAEVSYEQYF
j_gene: TRBJ1-1; v_gene: TRBV4-2; CDR3aa: CASSQRHSPSGTEAFF
j_gene: TRBJ2-5; v_gene: TRBV2; CDR3aa: CASSEAGAGTQYF
j_gene: TRBJ2-7; v_gene: TRBV2; CDR3aa: CASRRGFSYEQYF
j_gene: TRBJ1-4; v_gene: TRBV6-6; CDR3aa: CASSYQGQGGDKKLFF
j_gene: TRBJ2-4; v_gene: TRBV29-1; CDR3aa: CSVLTSGSAKNIQYF
j_gene: TRBJ2-5; v_gene: TRBV6-2/TRBV6-3; CDR3aa: CASSSILGTESKETQYF
j_gene: TRBJ2-1; v_gene: TRBV5-4; CDR3aa: CASSSGLAGANNEQFF
j_gene: TRBJ2-1; v_gene: TRBV12-3/TRBV12-4; CDR3aa: CASRPRGSSYNEKFF
j_gene: TRBJ2-3; v_gene: TRBV11-2; CDR3aa: CASSSQLSDYTDAQYF
j_gene: TRBJ2-3; v_gene: TRBV11-1; CDR3aa: CASSPGSGSRDTHYF
j_gene: TRBJ2-7; v_gene: TRBV28; CDR3aa: CASSAPVEQYF
j_gene: TRBJ2-5; v_gene: TRBV5-1; CDR3aa: CASSRDKETQHF
j_gene: TRBJ2-1; v_gene: TRBV6-5; CDR3aa: CASTASGYHEQFF
j_gene: TRBJ2-2; v_gene: TRBV5-4; CDR3aa: CASSLGQGSTGELFF
j_gene: TRBJ2-1; v_gene: TRBV11-1; CDR3aa: CASSLARYGREQFF